These T cell receptor beta chains were read from a single sample in a study of cytomegalovirus exposure and HLA in healthy donors. Clones were sequenced by immunoSEQ multiplex PCR, and TCRdb holds only the in-frame ones, with some missing. The sample has around 150,000 clones, about 80% seen once. Sequencing was done on a sample of PBMCs. The source is a woman aged 45-59 years in good health and CMV-seropositive. CDR3s include the opening cysteine and the closing phenylalanine or tryptophan.

V gene: TRBV9
CDR3 length: 16
CDR3 protein: CASSVDGGANVGIQYF

V gene: TRBV29-1
CDR3 length: 14
CDR3 protein: CSVERTSGQETQYF

V gene: TRBV6-5
CDR3 length: 14
CDR3 protein: CASSPRQGTYEQYF

V gene: TRBV6-4
CDR3 length: 15
CDR3 protein: CASSDPGQGNYGYTF

V gene: TRBV5-4
CDR3 length: 14
CDR3 protein: CASSWDRFTDTQYF

V gene: TRBV6-6
CDR3 length: 14
CDR3 protein: CASRPDRGRSEQYF

V gene: TRBV13
CDR3 length: 14
CDR3 protein: CASSPDRDHYEQYF

V gene: TRBV7-9
CDR3 length: 13
CDR3 protein: CASSLAPVGEQYF

V gene: TRBV2
CDR3 length: 14
CDR3 protein: CASSSDSYGTEAFF

V gene: TRBV29-1
CDR3 length: 15
CDR3 protein: CSVATSGGGNNEQFF

V gene: TRBV5-5
CDR3 length: 13
CDR3 protein: CASSLVGEYGYTF

V gene: TRBV19
CDR3 length: 14
CDR3 protein: CASSRGLAKETQYF

V gene: TRBV19
CDR3 length: 15
CDR3 protein: CASMSGDPGNQPQHF

V gene: TRBV7-2
CDR3 length: 16
CDR3 protein: CASVAGLATDKNIQYF

V gene: TRBV29-1
CDR3 length: 16
CDR3 protein: CSVSGGEGGPSETQYF

V gene: TRBV7-9
CDR3 length: 16
CDR3 protein: CASSLVSGTGAGELFF

V gene: TRBV28
CDR3 length: 15
CDR3 protein: CASSLRQGSNQPQHF

V gene: TRBV4-1
CDR3 length: 12
CDR3 protein: CASSQTGEAQFF

V gene: TRBV27
CDR3 length: 14
CDR3 protein: CASSFRVAGYEQYF

V gene: TRBV6-5
CDR3 length: 15
CDR3 protein: CASSYSGDNSYEQYF

V gene: TRBV6-1
CDR3 length: 14
CDR3 protein: CASSGTGTGRPQHF

V gene: TRBV7-9
CDR3 length: 14
CDR3 protein: CASSLQRGYNEQFF

V gene: TRBV4-3
CDR3 length: 15
CDR3 protein: CASSQVTSGDYEQYF

V gene: TRBV6-5
CDR3 length: 13
CDR3 protein: CASSYWQNTEAFF

V gene: TRBV27
CDR3 length: 13
CDR3 protein: CASTRTNPYEQYF

V gene: TRBV2
CDR3 length: 12
CDR3 protein: CASNWGGHIEYF

V gene: TRBV2
CDR3 length: 18
CDR3 protein: CARFLKEQREGPFNEQFF

V gene: TRBV5-6
CDR3 length: 15
CDR3 protein: CASRLEQGANTEAFF

V gene: TRBV5-1
CDR3 length: 14
CDR3 protein: CASSTVPGGYEQYF

V gene: TRBV10-3
CDR3 length: 13
CDR3 protein: CAISGDNNQPQHF

V gene: TRBV11-2
CDR3 length: 14
CDR3 protein: CASSQGLRVYEQYF

V gene: TRBV28
CDR3 length: 15
CDR3 protein: CASSLLGARDQPQHF

V gene: TRBV6-6
CDR3 length: 16
CDR3 protein: CASSYPGQGMNQPQHF

V gene: TRBV2
CDR3 length: 15
CDR3 protein: CASSTSGVSQETQYF

V gene: TRBV28
CDR3 length: 15
CDR3 protein: CASTTSGRAYNEQFF

V gene: TRBV14
CDR3 length: 13
CDR3 protein: CASSRQDSYEQYF

V gene: TRBV6-6
CDR3 length: 16
CDR3 protein: CASSRTSGWYQETQYF

V gene: TRBV2
CDR3 length: 14
CDR3 protein: CASSGQTGNYEQYF

V gene: TRBV7-3
CDR3 length: 13
CDR3 protein: CASRKGAATEAFF

V gene: TRBV5-1
CDR3 length: 15
CDR3 protein: CASSLLVSGDRSYTF

V gene: TRBV5-6
CDR3 length: 17
CDR3 protein: CASSTGGRQDYNSPLHF

V gene: TRBV11-2
CDR3 length: 13
CDR3 protein: CASSWERDYEQYF

V gene: TRBV7-3
CDR3 length: 15
CDR3 protein: CASSTSGIGTGELFF

V gene: TRBV6-1
CDR3 length: 14
CDR3 protein: CASSSDRFTDTQYF

V gene: TRBV19
CDR3 length: 17
CDR3 protein: CASNGRPGGLSGNTIYF

V gene: TRBV18
CDR3 length: 14
CDR3 protein: CASSLSSSYNEQFF

V gene: TRBV6-1
CDR3 length: 13
CDR3 protein: CASRPGQNTEAFF